One and the same sample provided the 21 T cell receptor beta chains below, sequenced in a study of blood T cell repertoires in COVID-19. Profiled with immunoSEQ multiplex PCR; TCRdb holds only in-frame clones, not every one. The sample holds 200,000 to 250,000 clones, approximately 78% seen once. The sequencing sample was made of peripheral blood. The receptor set was obtained from a woman between 65 and 79 years old with COVID-19, enrolled during active disease.

The genes are TRBV19 and TRBJ2-7, with 9 positions matching TRBD1. Per germline, CDR1 LNHDA and CDR2 SQIVND (reference sequence). The junction had 5 bases not matched to a gene; V was cut back by 3 bases and J by 2 bases. There are 15 residues in the CDR3. The CDR3 DNA reads TGTGCCAGTAGTATCGGGACAGGGAATCCCTACGAGCAGTACTTC. Amino acid sequence: CASSIGTGNPYEQYF.

V is TRBV18 and J is TRBJ1-6; D possibly corresponds to TRBD1 (6 bases). The germline CDR1 and CDR2 sequences are KGHSH and LQKENI. V gave up 5 bases and J gave up 7 bases, with 12 bases separating them. The CDR3 sequence is 14 residues long. CDR3 sequence (DNA): TGTGCCAGCTCATTCGGACAGAAAAATTCACCCCTCCACTTT. Translated: CASSFGQKNSPLHF.

This chain uses TRBV4-3 with TRBJ1-2; 7 nucleotides match TRBD1. The V gene end was trimmed by 1 base and the J gene end by 4 bases; junction bases not matched to a gene: 9. The CDR3 sequence is 16 residues long. CDR1 and CDR2 from the germline V gene are LGHNA and YSLEER. CDR3 amino acids: CASSQAATGKTYGYTF. DNA of the CDR3: TGCGCCAGCAGCCAAGCCGCGACAGGGAAAACCTATGGCTACACCTTC.

CDR3 residues: CASSPFPAGALDYGYTF. CDR3 in DNA: TGTGCCAGCTCACCATTCCCTGCGGGGGCCCTTGACTATGGCTACACCTTC. V and J are TRBV18 and TRBJ1-2, with D perhaps matching TRBD1 (6 bases). This CDR3 is 17 amino acids long. CDR1 and CDR2 (germline): KGHSH, LQKENI. With 2 bases removed from V and 3 bases from J, the gap between germline ends came to 19 bases. Supplemented by reference TRBV18 and TRBJ1-2, the full variable domain reads NAGVMQNPRHLVRRRGQEARLRCSPMKGHSHVYWYRQLPEEGLKFMVYLQKENIIDESGMPKERFSAEFPKEGPSILRIQQVVRGDSAAYFCASSPFPAGALDYGYTFGSGTRLTVV.

The rearrangement joins TRBV5-1 to TRBJ2-5; D possibly corresponds to TRBD1 (6 bases). Germline CDR1 SGHRS, CDR2 YFSETQ. This CDR3 region has 15 residues. Trimming removed 1 base from V and 5 bases from J, with 15 bases in between. The CDR3 DNA reads TGCGCCAGCAGCTTGATCCCAGGGGTCGCGGAGACCCAGTACTTC. Its protein is CASSLIPGVAETQYF.

J is TRBJ1-1 and V is TRBV18; D is ambiguous. The CDR3 is made up of 16 amino acids. V lost 0 bases to trimming and J lost 7 bases, with 18 bases between them. Germline V CDR1 and CDR2: KGHSH, LQKENI. CDR3 loop: CASSPPSKRAGGEAFF. The DNA for the CDR3 is TGTGCCAGCTCACCACCTTCGAAAAGAGCCGGCGGTGAAGCTTTCTTT. The full variable domain, completed using reference TRBV18 and TRBJ1-1, is NAGVMQNPRHLVRRRGQEARLRCSPMKGHSHVYWYRQLPEEGLKFMVYLQKENIIDESGMPKERFSAEFPKEGPSILRIQQVVRGDSAAYFCASSPPSKRAGGEAFFGQGTRLTVV.

The gene calls are TRBV6-5 and TRBJ1-1; no clear D. This CDR3 region has 14 residues. Germline CDR1 and CDR2: MNHEY and SVGAGI. Between the trimmed V and J ends, which lost 3 bases and 0 bases, there was a span of 8 bases. The CDR3 DNA sequence: TGTGCCAGCAGTTATTCAGTAATGAACACTGAAGCTTTCTTT. This codes for CASSYSVMNTEAFF.

The chain links TRBV5-1 to TRBJ1-6, with 8 bases identical to TRBD1. Trimming took 4 bases from V and 8 from J; bases not matched to a gene: 2. Germline CDR1 is SGHRS and CDR2 is YFSETQ. The CDR3 is 13 amino acids. CDR3 bases: TGCGCCAGCAGCGGACAGGGAGATTCACCCCTCCACTTT. Amino acid sequence: CASSGQGDSPLHF.

J is TRBJ2-2 and V is TRBV10-1; D gene ambiguous. Trimming removed 4 bases from V and 4 bases from J, with 13 bases in between. From germline, CDR1 is WNHNN and CDR2 SYGVQD (reference sequence). CDR3 length equals 15 residues. DNA of the CDR3: TGCGCCAGCAGTGCGGCAGGTGGCCGCACCGGGGAGCTGTTTTTT. Translated, it gives CASSAAGGRTGELFF.

This chain links TRBV7-2 with TRBJ2-7; TRBD2 agrees at 9 bases. The germline V gene has CDR1 SGHTA and CDR2 FQGNSA. V trimming: 2 bases; J trimming: 1 base; junction bases outside the gene matches: 9. This CDR3 is 17 amino acids long. The CDR3 nucleotides read TGTGCCAGCAGCTTACGAGGCCTAGCGGGACGATCCTACGAGCAGTACTTC. As protein: CASSLRGLAGRSYEQYF.

The chain has TRBV28 and TRBJ2-7; TRBD1 might be the D (5 bases). Germline assignment: CDR1 MDHEN and CDR2 SYDVKM. V was cut by 2 bases and J by 0 bases, with 8 bases left in between. This CDR3 has 14 residues. CDR3 protein: CASSLEQVSYEQYF. The CDR3 nucleotides read TGTGCCAGCAGTTTAGAACAGGTCTCCTACGAGCAGTACTTC.

The rearrangement joins TRBV29-1 to TRBJ1-2, with TRBD1 matching over 9 bases. CDR3 length: 12 residues. V shed 6 bases, J shed 5 bases, and the junction held 4 bases outside the gene matches. Germline-derived CDR1 and CDR2 are SQVTM and ANQGSEA. The CDR3, as DNA: TGCAGCGTCCAGGGACAGGGATATGGCTACACCTTC. It translates to CSVQGQGYGYTF.

The chain combines TRBV20-1 with TRBJ2-7; TRBD2 matches at 11 bases. The CDR3 length is 16 residues. V shed 3 bases and J 5 bases; nucleotides not matched to a gene: 12. Germline CDR1 reads DFQATT; CDR2 reads SNEGSKA (reference sequence). The CDR3 DNA follows: TGCAGTGCTAGTATCCCCCTAGCGGGAGGACCTAACGAGCAGTACTTC. It encodes CSASIPLAGGPNEQYF.

This chain joins TRBV20-1 and TRBJ2-7; no definite D call. V shed 0 bases and J shed 5 bases, with 5 bases lying between them. There are 11 residues in the CDR3. The germline V gene encodes CDR1 DFQATT and CDR2 SNEGSKA (reference sequence). The CDR3 DNA reads TGCAGTGCTAGAGATCCCGACGAGCAGTACTTC. Its translation: CSARDPDEQYF.

This chain links TRBV7-2 with TRBJ2-3, with D maybe TRBD1 (5 bases). CDR1 is SGHTA, CDR2 FQGNSA, per germline. Trimming removed 1 base from V and 2 bases from J, with 10 bases in between. CDR3 size: 15 residues. The CDR3 region is CASSLGFRATDTQYF. CDR3 bases: TGTGCCAGCAGCTTAGGATTCAGGGCCACAGATACGCAGTATTTT.

V usage is TRBV27 and J usage is TRBJ2-4; 8 positions agree with TRBD2. CDR1 and CDR2 from the germline V gene are MNHEY and SMNVEV (reference sequence). This CDR3 comprises 20 residues. Trimming took 3 bases from V and 1 from J; bases not matched to a gene: 17. CDR3 region: CASSFEGSSGSKSAKNIQYF. CDR3 bases: TGTGCCAGCAGTTTTGAAGGGTCTAGCGGGTCGAAATCTGCCAAAAACATTCAGTACTTC.

The V gene is TRBV6-5, the J gene TRBJ1-6, with TRBD1 matching 8 bases. After removal of 6 bases from V and 6 bases from J, the junction contained 4 bases not matched to a gene. CDR3 length: 14 amino acids. Germline V gene sequence: CDR1 MNHEY, CDR2 SVGAGI. The CDR3 sequence is CASSRQGSNSPLHF. DNA for the CDR3: TGTGCCAGCAGCCGACAGGGGAGTAATTCACCCCTCCACTTT.

The V and J genes are TRBV3-1 (or the pseudogene TRBV3-2) and TRBJ2-3; 7 bases are a match to TRBD2. Germline V gene data show CDR1 as LGHDT and CDR2 as YNNKEL (reference sequence). Trimming cost V 5 bases and J 2 bases; bases outside gene matches: 19. CDR3 length: 19 amino acids. The CDR3 is CASSDTQLASGGNTDTQYF. CDR3 nucleotide sequence: TGTGCCAGCAGCGATACCCAACTAGCGTCTGGCGGGAACACAGATACGCAGTATTTT.

CDR3 in amino acids: CASSTSGITDTQYF. CDR3 nucleotide sequence: TGTGCCAGCAGCACTAGCGGGATCACAGATACGCAGTATTTT. This chain connects TRBV7-2 to TRBJ2-3; the match to TRBD2 covers 10 bases. After removal of 5 bases from V and 2 bases from J, the junction contained 1 base not matched to a gene. Germline V gives CDR1 SGHTA, CDR2 FQGNSA. The CDR3 is made up of 14 amino acids.

V is TRBV28 and J is TRBJ2-2; 8 bases match TRBD1. This CDR3 region has 15 residues. Losses at the gene ends were 3 bases for V and 5 bases for J; bases not matched to a gene: 5. Germline V lookup: CDR1 MDHEN, CDR2 SYDVKM. CDR3 bases: TGTGCCAGCAGTTTTTTCAGGGGGCGGACCGGGGAGCTGTTTTTT. Translation gives CASSFFRGRTGELFF.

Regarding this clone: The junction does not match germline at one end; this may be a read error. The chain combines TRBV6-6 with TRBJ2-7; TRBD1 matches 9 bases. The CDR3 consists of 16 residues. Germline values: CDR1 MNHNY, CDR2 SVGAGI (reference sequence). The CDR3 is CASSDSGTGNSYEQYF. The CDR3 bases are TGTGCCAGCAGTGACTCAGGGACAGGGAACTCCTACGAGCAGTACTTC.